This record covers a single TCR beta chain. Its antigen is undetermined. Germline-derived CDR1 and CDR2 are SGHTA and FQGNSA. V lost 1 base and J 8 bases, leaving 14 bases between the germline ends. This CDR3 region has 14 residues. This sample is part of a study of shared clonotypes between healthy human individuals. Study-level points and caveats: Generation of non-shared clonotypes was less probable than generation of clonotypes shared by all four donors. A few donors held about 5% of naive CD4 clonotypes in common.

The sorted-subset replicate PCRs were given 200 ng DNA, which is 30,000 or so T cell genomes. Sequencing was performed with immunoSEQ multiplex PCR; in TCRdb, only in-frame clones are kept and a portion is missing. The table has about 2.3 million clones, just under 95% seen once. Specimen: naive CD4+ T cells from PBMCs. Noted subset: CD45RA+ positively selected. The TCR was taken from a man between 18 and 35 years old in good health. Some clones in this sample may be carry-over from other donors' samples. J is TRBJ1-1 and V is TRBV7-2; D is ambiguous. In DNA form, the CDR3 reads TGTGCCAGCAGCTTAGTTTCAGCTATCACCGAAGCTTTCTTT. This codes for CASSLVSAITEAFF. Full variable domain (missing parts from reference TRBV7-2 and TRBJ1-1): GAGVSQSPSNKVTEKGKDVELRCDPISGHTALYWYRQSLGQGLEFLIYFQGNSAPDKSGLPSDRFSAERTGGSVSTLTIQRTQQEDSAVYLCASSLVSAITEAFFGQGTRLTVV.